The clone carrying this TCR beta chain has a single count. What it recognizes is unknown. With a much larger clone just one base away, this may be a read error. A read error is likely, as this CDR3 ends without the conserved phenylalanine or tryptophan. The record originates from a study of T cells in Graves' hyperthyroidism and ophthalmopathy. Study findings and constraints: Among clonotypes expanded in thyroid above 0.001, most were also found in blood.

Regions amplified from RNA transcripts were the TCR beta CDR3 regions. The primer set for the first-round RT-PCR of the TCR CDR3 was HTBI. TCRdb fed the multiplex PCR reads into MiXCR, producing one record per CDR3 protein. Among approximately 420,000 distinct CDR3 sequences, around 15% were seen once, and the ten largest hold 5% to 6.5%. Germline loops: CDR1 MDHEN, CDR2 SYDVKM. The CDR3 sequence is 15 residues long. V lost 8 bases, J lost 6 bases, and 17 bases lay in between. The origin of this receptor is a woman aged 18 to 35 with Graves' hyperthyroidism. The specimen was blood. The rearrangement joins TRBV28 to TRBJ1-6, with D perhaps TRBD1 (5 bases). For the CDR3, the DNA is TGTGCCAGCCAAGACCACCCGAGGGGTAATTCACCCCTCCACCTT. Translating it yields CASQDHPRGNSPLHL.